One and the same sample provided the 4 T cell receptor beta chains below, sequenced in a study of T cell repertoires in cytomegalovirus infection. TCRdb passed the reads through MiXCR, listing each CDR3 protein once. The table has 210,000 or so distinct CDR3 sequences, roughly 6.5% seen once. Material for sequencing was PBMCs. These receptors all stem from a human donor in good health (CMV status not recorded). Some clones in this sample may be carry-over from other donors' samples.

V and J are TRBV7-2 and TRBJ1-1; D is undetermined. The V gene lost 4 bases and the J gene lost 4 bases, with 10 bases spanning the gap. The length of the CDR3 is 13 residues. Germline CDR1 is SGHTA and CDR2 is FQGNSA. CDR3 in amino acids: CASSSDAGTEAFF. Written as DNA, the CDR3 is TGTGCCAGCAGCTCCGATGCGGGCACTGAAGCTTTCTTT.

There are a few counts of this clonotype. In DNA form, the CDR3 reads TGCAGCGTGGGCCGAGGGGTGGGGGGGGGGACCCAGTACTTC. Encoded protein: CSVGRGVGGGTQYF. The rearrangement joins TRBV29-1 to TRBJ2-5, with 7 nucleotides matching TRBD2. The CDR3 spans 14 residues. Germline V gene sequence: CDR1 SQVTM, CDR2 ANQGSEA. The V segment lost 6 bases and the J segment 7 bases; nucleotides outside the gene matches: 14.

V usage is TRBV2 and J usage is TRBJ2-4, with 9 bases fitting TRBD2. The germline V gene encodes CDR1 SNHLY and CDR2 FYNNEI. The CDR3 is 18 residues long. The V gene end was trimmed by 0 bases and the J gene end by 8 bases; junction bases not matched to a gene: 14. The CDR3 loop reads CASSEAPWRGGMADIQYF. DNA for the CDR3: TGTGCCAGCAGTGAAGCGCCATGGCGGGGGGGAATGGCGGACATTCAGTACTTC.

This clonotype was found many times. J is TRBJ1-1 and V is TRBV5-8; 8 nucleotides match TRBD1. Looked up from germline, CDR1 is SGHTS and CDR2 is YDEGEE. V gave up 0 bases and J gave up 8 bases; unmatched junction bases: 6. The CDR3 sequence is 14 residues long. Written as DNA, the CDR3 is TGTGCCAGCAGCTTGGGGGCAGGGGGCTCAGAAGCTTTCTTT. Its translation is CASSLGAGGSEAFF.